Sequencing of this T cell receptor beta chain was carried out in a study of tumor and adjacent non-tumor tissue in lung cancer. Germline V gene sequence: CDR1 SGHAT, CDR2 FQNNGV. The CDR3 loop spans 18 amino acids. V lost 2 bases to trimming and J lost 16 bases, with 33 bases between them. The library came from three nested PCR rounds adapted from ARM-PCR protocols. One entry per CDR3 protein results from TCRdb running MiXCR on the multiplex PCR reads. The data show 100,000 to 120,000 distinct CDR3 sequences, 84% seen once. This sample's RNA came from whole unsorted tissue. This chain links TRBV11-2 with TRBJ2-1, with a weak D call TRBD2 (6 bases). Sequencing input: lung tumor tissue. The clonotype was recovered from a man between 65 and 85 years old with non-small cell lung cancer. CDR3 protein: CASSLHVRDWTSYNQQFF. In nucleotides, the CDR3 is TGTGCCAGCAGCTTACATGTGCGGGACTGGACCTCCTACAATCAACAATTCTTC.